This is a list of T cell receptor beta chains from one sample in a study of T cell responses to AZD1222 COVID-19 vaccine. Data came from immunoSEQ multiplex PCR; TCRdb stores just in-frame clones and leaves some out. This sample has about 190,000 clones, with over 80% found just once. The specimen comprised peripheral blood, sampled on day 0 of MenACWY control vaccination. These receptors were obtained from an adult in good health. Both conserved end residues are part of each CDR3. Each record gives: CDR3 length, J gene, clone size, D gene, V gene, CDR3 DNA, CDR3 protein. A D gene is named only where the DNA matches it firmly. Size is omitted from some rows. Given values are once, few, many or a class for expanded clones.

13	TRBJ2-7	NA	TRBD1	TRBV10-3	TGTGCCAGCGCCGGGACAGGGGGCGACGAGCAGTACTTC	CASAGTGGDEQYF
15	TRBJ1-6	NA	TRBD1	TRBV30	TGTGCCTGGAGTGTAGGGGGCGGCTATAATTCACCCCTCCACTTT	CAWSVGGGYNSPLHF
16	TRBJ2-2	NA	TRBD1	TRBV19	TGTGCCAGTAGTATTAGGGGACAGGGGGCGGCCGGGGAGCTGTTTTTT	CASSIRGQGAAGELFF
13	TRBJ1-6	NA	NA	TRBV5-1	TGCGCCAGCAGCTTGGCCGGGTATTCACCCCTCCACTTT	CASSLAGYSPLHF
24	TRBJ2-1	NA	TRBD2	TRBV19	TGTGCCAGTAGTATAGATCTAGGTAGGGGGGTCGTGGGACTAGCGGACCCCTCCTACAATGAGCAGTTCTTC	CASSIDLGRGVVGLADPSYNEQFF
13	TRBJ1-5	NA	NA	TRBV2	TGTGCCAGCAGTGAAAAATATAATCAGCCCCAGCATTTT	CASSEKYNQPQHF
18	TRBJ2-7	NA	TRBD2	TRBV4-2	TGTGCCAGCAGCCAAGCGCCGGGACTAGCGGGAGAGTACGACGAGCAGTACTTC	CASSQAPGLAGEYDEQYF
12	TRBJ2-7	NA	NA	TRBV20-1	TGCAGTGCTAGTCCGCGGGACAACGAGCAGTACTTC	CSASPRDNEQYF
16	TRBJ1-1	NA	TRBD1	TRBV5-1	TGCGCCAGCAGCTTATGGCAGGGGGCCGACGACACTGAAGCTTTCTTT	CASSLWQGADDTEAFF
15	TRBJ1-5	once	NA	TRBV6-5	TGTGCCAGCCGCCATCGTAGGGAGGGCAATCAGCCCCAGCATTTT	CASRHRREGNQPQHF
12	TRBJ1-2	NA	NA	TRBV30	TGTGCCTGGAGTGTACCAGGCTATGGCTACACCTTC	CAWSVPGYGYTF
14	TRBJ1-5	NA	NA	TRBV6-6	TGTGCCAGCAGTTACGGTCAGGGCCTACAGCCCCAGCATTTT	CASSYGQGLQPQHF
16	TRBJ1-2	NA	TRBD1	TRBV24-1	TGTGCCACCAGCACCTCCCGTAGGGGACAGGTTTATGGCTACACCTTC	CATSTSRRGQVYGYTF
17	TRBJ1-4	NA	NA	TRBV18	TGTGCCAGCTCTCCACAGCCGATCCGTCAGGGTAATGAAAAACTGTTTTTT	CASSPQPIRQGNEKLFF
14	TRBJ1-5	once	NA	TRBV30	TGTGCCTGGAGTGTACCCCGAGAGAATCAGCCCCAGCATTTT	CAWSVPRENQPQHF
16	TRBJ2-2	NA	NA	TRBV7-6	TGTGCCAGCAGCTTAACCGGCGGATTGAACACCGGGGAGCTGTTTTTT	CASSLTGGLNTGELFF
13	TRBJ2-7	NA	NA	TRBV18	TGTGCCAGCTCACCACCGGGGACAAACGAGCAGTACTTC	CASSPPGTNEQYF
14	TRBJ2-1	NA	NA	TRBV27	TGTGCCAGCAGTTTATCGGGGGGGCGGCATGAGCAGTTCTTC	CASSLSGGRHEQFF
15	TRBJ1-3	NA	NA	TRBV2	TGTGCCAGCAGTGAAGGCCGCCTCTCTGGAAACACCATATATTTT	CASSEGRLSGNTIYF
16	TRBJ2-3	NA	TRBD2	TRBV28	TGTGCCAGCAGCCCTGGACTAGCGGGGAGCACAGATACGCAGTATTTT	CASSPGLAGSTDTQYF
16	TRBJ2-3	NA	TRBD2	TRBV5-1	TGCGCCAGCAATGGCGGGAGGGCCACGGCCACAGATACGCAGTATTTT	CASNGGRATATDTQYF
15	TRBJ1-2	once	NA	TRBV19	TGTGCCAGTAGTATAGATCTACAGGGCGGCTATGGCTACACCTTC	CASSIDLQGGYGYTF
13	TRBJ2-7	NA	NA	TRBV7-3	TGTGCCAGCAGCCCCCTAGGGATCGACGAGCAGTACTTC	CASSPLGIDEQYF
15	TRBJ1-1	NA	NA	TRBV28	TGTGCCAGCAGTACCCCGACAGCAATTAACACTGAAGCTTTCTTT	CASSTPTAINTEAFF
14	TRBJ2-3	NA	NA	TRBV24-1	TGTGCCACCAGTGATTTGGGGCGGCAAAATACGCAGTATTTT	CATSDLGRQNTQYF
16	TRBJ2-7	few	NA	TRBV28	TGTGCCAGCAGCCGACCACTGGGGGCGGGGTTGAACGAGCAGTACTTC	CASSRPLGAGLNEQYF
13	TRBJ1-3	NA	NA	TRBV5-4	TGTGCCAGCAGCTTGGGCCAGCCAAACACCATATATTTT	CASSLGQPNTIYF
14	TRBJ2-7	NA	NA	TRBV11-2	TGTGCCAGCAGCTTGGGGTATGGTTCCTACGAGCAGTACTTC	CASSLGYGSYEQYF
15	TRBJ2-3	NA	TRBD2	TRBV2	TGTGCCAGCAGCGTGACTAGCGGGGTAGCAGATACGCAGTATTTT	CASSVTSGVADTQYF
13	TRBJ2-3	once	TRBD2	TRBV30	TGTGCCTGGAGTATAGCGGGGGGGCACACGCAGTATTTT	CAWSIAGGHTQYF
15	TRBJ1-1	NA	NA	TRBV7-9	TGTGCCAGCAGCTTACCATCGACAAGAAACACTGAAGCTTTCTTT	CASSLPSTRNTEAFF
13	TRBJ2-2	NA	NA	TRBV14	TGTGCCAGCAGCCAGCAGGGGTCCGGGGAGCTGTTTTTT	CASSQQGSGELFF
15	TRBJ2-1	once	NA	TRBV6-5	TGTGCCAGCAGAAACCCGGGACTGCCATACAATGAGCAGTTCTTC	CASRNPGLPYNEQFF
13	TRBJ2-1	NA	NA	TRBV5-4	TGTGCCAGCAGCCCGCGACTGGACAATGAGCAGTTCTTC	CASSPRLDNEQFF
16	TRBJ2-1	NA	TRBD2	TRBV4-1	TGCGCCAGCAGCAACAAAGCGGGAGGGTCCTACAATGAGCAGTTCTTC	CASSNKAGGSYNEQFF
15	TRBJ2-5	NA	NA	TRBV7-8	TGTGCCAGCAGCATCCTGTGGGCAGGAGGGGAGACCCAGTACTTC	CASSILWAGGETQYF
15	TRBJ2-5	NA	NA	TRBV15	TGTGCCACCAGCAAAACCTCGGGACTCGAGGGGACCCAGTACTTC	CATSKTSGLEGTQYF
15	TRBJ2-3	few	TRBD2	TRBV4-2	TGTGCCAGCAGCCCCGAGCGGGGGGGCACAGATACGCAGTATTTT	CASSPERGGTDTQYF
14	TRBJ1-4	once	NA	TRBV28	TGTGCCAGCAGTCGGGACGGCAATAATGAAAAACTGTTTTTT	CASSRDGNNEKLFF
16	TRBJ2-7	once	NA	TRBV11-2	TGTGCCAGCAGCTTAGTGCAGGGCAACCCCCTCTACGAGCAGTACTTC	CASSLVQGNPLYEQYF
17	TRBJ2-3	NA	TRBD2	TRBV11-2	TGTGCCAGCAGCCAATCGGGACTAGCGGGAACCACAGATACGCAGTATTTT	CASSQSGLAGTTDTQYF
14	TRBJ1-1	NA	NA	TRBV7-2	TGTGCCAGCAGCCCCCAGACAGGGAACACTGAAGCTTTCTTT	CASSPQTGNTEAFF
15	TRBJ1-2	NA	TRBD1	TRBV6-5	TGTGCCAGTGGCGCGCAGGGGGTAGGCAACTATGGCTACACCTTC	CASGAQGVGNYGYTF
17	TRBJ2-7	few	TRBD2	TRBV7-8	TGTGCCAGCAGCCAATCGGGCGGACTAGCGGAAACCTACGAGCAGTACTTC	CASSQSGGLAETYEQYF
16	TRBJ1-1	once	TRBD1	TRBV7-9	TGTGCCAGCAGTCGCCCCGGACAGGCCATGAACACTGAAGCTTTCTTT	CASSRPGQAMNTEAFF
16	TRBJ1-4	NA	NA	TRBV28	TGTGCCAGCAGGTCGTCGCCCGAGGATACTAATGAAAAACTGTTTTTT	CASRSSPEDTNEKLFF
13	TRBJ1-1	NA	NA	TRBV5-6	TGTGCCAGCAACGGGGACCCGAACACTGAAGCTTTCTTT	CASNGDPNTEAFF
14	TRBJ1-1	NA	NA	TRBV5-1	TGCGCCAGCAGCTTGGCCTGGGGGAACACTGAAGCTTTCTTT	CASSLAWGNTEAFF
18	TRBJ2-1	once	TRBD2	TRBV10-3	TGTGCCATCAGTGAGTCCCCCCCGGGGAGGGGCTCCTACAATGAGCAGTTCTTC	CAISESPPGRGSYNEQFF
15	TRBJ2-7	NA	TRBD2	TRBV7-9	TGTGCCAGCAGCCTGACTAGCGGGGGTCCCTACGAGCAGTACTTC	CASSLTSGGPYEQYF
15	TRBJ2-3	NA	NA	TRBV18	TGTGCCAGCTCACGGACGGGAAGTAGCACAGATACGCAGTATTTT	CASSRTGSSTDTQYF
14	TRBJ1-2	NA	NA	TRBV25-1	TGTGCCAGCAGTGAATCGGGCAGGGGTTCACGCTACACCTTC	CASSESGRGSRYTF
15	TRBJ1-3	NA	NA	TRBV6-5	TGTGCCAGCAGTTTGGGGGAAGAGGGTGGAAACACCATATATTTT	CASSLGEEGGNTIYF
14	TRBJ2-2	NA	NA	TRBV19	TGTGCCAGTAGCCCGACTAGAAGCACCGGGGAGCTGTTTTTT	CASSPTRSTGELFF
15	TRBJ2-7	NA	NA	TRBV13	TGTGCCAGCAGCTTGAGCGGGTCTCTCTTCTACGAGCAGTACTTC	CASSLSGSLFYEQYF